This is a list of T cell receptor beta chains from one sample in a study of T cell responses to AZD1222 COVID-19 vaccine. TCRdb's table, derived via immunoSEQ multiplex PCR, lists solely in-frame clones and lacks some. This sample has roughly 180,000 clones, with about nine tenths found just once. Here the sequenced sample was peripheral blood, taken 28 days after the second AZD1222 dose. Receptors originate from an adult who received the AZD1222 COVID-19 vaccine. The CDR3 runs from the conserved cysteine through the conserved F or W. A D gene is named only where the DNA matches it firmly. A clone size is listed for some rows: how often the clone was seen (once, few, many), or a class if it is expanded.

>TRBJ1-1|TRBV12-5|NA|NA
CASGPGGKNTEAFF
TGTGCTAGTGGCCCGGGGGGGAAAAACACTGAAGCTTTCTTT
>TRBJ1-4|TRBV11-2|NA|TRBD1
CASSFGQGRKGLFF
TGTGCCAGCAGCTTCGGACAGGGAAGAAAGGGACTGTTTTTT
>TRBJ2-2|TRBV5-4|NA|TRBD2
CASSGTSGSPGELFF
TGTGCCAGCAGCGGTACTAGCGGGAGTCCCGGGGAGCTGTTTTTT
>TRBJ2-7|TRBV27|once|TRBD1
CASSPGTGRTYEQYF
TGTGCCAGCAGTCCCGGGACAGGCAGGACCTACGAGCAGTACTTC
>TRBJ2-1|TRBV6-5|NA|TRBD2
CASSYSGLAPYNEQFF
TGTGCCAGCAGTTACTCGGGACTAGCGCCCTACAATGAGCAGTTCTTC
>TRBJ2-2|TRBV18|NA|TRBD2
CASSPGLAGANGELFF
TGTGCCAGCTCCCCAGGACTAGCGGGAGCCAACGGGGAGCTGTTTTTT
>TRBJ2-7|TRBV13|once|NA
CASSGTGEQYF
TGTGCCAGCAGCGGCACGGGGGAGCAGTACTTC
>TRBJ2-5|TRBV28|NA|TRBD1
CASRPDRGRAQYF
TGTGCCAGCAGGCCGGACAGGGGGCGGGCGCAGTACTTC
>TRBJ2-7|TRBV2|NA|TRBD2
CASKSTSGGVTYEQYF
TGTGCCAGCAAATCGACTAGCGGGGGCGTTACCTACGAGCAGTACTTC
>TRBJ1-2|TRBV19|NA|TRBD1
CASSIVEGGKNGYTF
TGTGCCAGTAGTATAGTAGAAGGGGGCAAGAATGGCTACACCTTC
>TRBJ1-1|TRBV6-5|once|TRBD1
CASNKQGASTEAFF
TGTGCCAGCAATAAACAGGGGGCTTCGACTGAAGCTTTCTTT
>TRBJ2-6|TRBV19|once|NA
CASSIRDGANVLTF
TGTGCCAGTAGTATCAGGGATGGAGCCAACGTCCTGACTTTC
>TRBJ2-7|TRBV7-9|NA|NA
CASSLLLDEQYF
TGTGCCAGCAGCTTACTGTTGGACGAGCAGTACTTC
>TRBJ1-6|TRBV7-9|NA|NA
CASSLDRPTNYNSPLHF
TGTGCCAGCAGCTTAGATCGTCCGACGAACTATAATTCACCCCTCCACTTT
>TRBJ1-3|TRBV4-3|NA|TRBD1
CASSPWIGGQGSGNTIYF
TGCGCCAGCAGCCCTTGGATCGGGGGACAGGGCTCTGGAAACACCATATATTTT
>TRBJ2-1|TRBV7-3|NA|TRBD2
CASSHKTSGYNEQFF
TGTGCCAGCAGCCATAAGACTAGCGGCTACAATGAGCAGTTCTTC
>TRBJ1-2|TRBV6-5|NA|NA
CASSYPGHPYGYTF
TGTGCCAGCAGTTACCCGGGGCACCCATATGGCTACACCTTC
>TRBJ2-7|TRBV2|NA|NA
CASNRREKAYEQYF
TGTGCCAGCAACCGGAGGGAGAAGGCCTACGAGCAGTACTTC
>TRBJ1-6|TRBV30|NA|NA
CAWSVQPRSPLHF
TGTGCCTGGAGTGTACAGCCCCGGTCACCCCTCCACTTT
>TRBJ1-4|TRBV9|once|NA
CASSVEISGEKLFF
TGTGCCAGCAGCGTAGAAATCAGCGGTGAAAAACTGTTTTTT
>TRBJ2-1|TRBV9|NA|NA
CASSAPRDEQFF
TGTGCCAGCAGCGCCCCCAGAGATGAGCAGTTCTTC
>TRBJ1-2|TRBV18|NA|NA
CASSPRDGLEGYTF
TGTGCCAGCTCACCTAGGGACGGATTGGAGGGCTACACCTTC
>TRBJ1-1|TRBV5-1|NA|NA
CASSLVQNKLTEAFF
TGCGCCAGCAGCTTGGTCCAGAATAAACTCACTGAAGCTTTCTTT
>TRBJ1-5|TRBV12-5|NA|NA
CASGSGYSNQPQHF
TGTGCTAGTGGTTCAGGGTACAGCAATCAGCCCCAGCATTTT
>TRBJ2-1|TRBV24-1|NA|TRBD2
CATSEASGRVNEQFF
TGTGCCACCAGTGAGGCTAGCGGGAGGGTCAATGAGCAGTTCTTC
>TRBJ1-6|TRBV19|once|TRBD1
CASSDGQGAAGSPLHF
TGTGCCAGTAGTGACGGACAGGGGGCGGCGGGTTCACCCCTCCACTTT
>TRBJ1-1|TRBV18|NA|NA
CASSRTELNTEAFF
TGTGCCAGCTCAAGGACGGAATTGAACACTGAAGCTTTCTTT
>TRBJ1-5|TRBV12-5|NA|TRBD1
CASGLTTGTISNQPQHF
TGTGCTAGTGGTTTGACGACAGGGACGATTAGCAATCAGCCCCAGCATTTT
>TRBJ1-2|TRBV6-7|NA|NA
CASSHKNRGGYTF
TGTGCCAGCAGCCACAAAAATAGGGGAGGCTACACCTTC
>TRBJ1-6|TRBV19|NA|NA
CASRNAGSNSPLHF
TGTGCCAGTAGAAATGCAGGAAGCAATTCACCCCTCCACTTT
>TRBJ1-2|TRBV27|NA|NA
CASSTQQGRNYGYTF
TGTGCCAGCAGTACCCAACAGGGAAGGAACTATGGCTACACCTTC
>TRBJ1-1|TRBV27|NA|NA
CASSKTGTTNTEAFF
TGTGCCAGCAGCAAAACCGGGACAACCAACACTGAAGCTTTCTTT
>TRBJ2-1|TRBV19|NA|TRBD2
CASSLLAGSEQFF
TGTGCCAGTAGTTTACTAGCGGGCAGTGAGCAGTTCTTC
>TRBJ2-4|TRBV29-1|NA|NA
CSVVVQSMEHF
TGCAGCGTTGTTGTCCAGAGTATGGAGCACTTC
>TRBJ2-7|TRBV5-1|NA|NA
CASSTGTPNEQYF
TGCGCCAGCAGCACCGGGACTCCAAACGAGCAGTACTTC
>TRBJ1-4|TRBV28|NA|NA
CASSLYRFGGILFF
TGTGCCAGCAGTTTATACCGTTTCGGAGGGATACTGTTTTTT
>TRBJ2-5|TRBV19|once|TRBD2
CASSIGTSGTQETQYF
TGTGCCAGTAGTATAGGGACTAGCGGGACCCAAGAGACCCAGTACTTC
>TRBJ2-7|TRBV4-3|NA|NA
CASSPQQGNEQYF
TGCGCCAGCAGCCCCCAACAGGGAAACGAGCAGTACTTC
>TRBJ1-5|TRBV24-1|once|TRBD1
CATRNSGQGRYSNQPQHF
TGTGCCACCAGAAACTCGGGACAGGGAAGGTATAGCAATCAGCCCCAGCATTTT
>TRBJ2-2|TRBV2|NA|TRBD1
CASSRDRGTNTGELFF
TGTGCCAGCAGTCGGGACAGGGGCACGAACACCGGGGAGCTGTTTTTT
>TRBJ1-5|TRBV29-1|NA|NA
CSVGAGGSNQPQHF
TGCAGCGTTGGGGCCGGGGGGAGCAATCAGCCCCAGCATTTT
>TRBJ1-2|TRBV6-5|NA|NA
CASSSKANYGYTF
TGTGCCAGCAGTTCTAAAGCGAACTATGGCTACACCTTC
>TRBJ2-3|TRBV10-3|few|TRBD2
CAISKKTLAGYTSTDTQYF
TGTGCCATCAGTAAAAAAACCCTAGCGGGGTACACTAGCACAGATACGCAGTATTTT
>TRBJ1-2|TRBV7-2|NA|NA
CASSLLELSYGYTF
TGTGCCAGCAGCTTATTGGAGTTAAGTTATGGCTACACCTTC
>TRBJ2-1|TRBV6-5|NA|NA
CASSYDRASDEQFF
TGTGCCAGCAGTTACGATCGGGCCTCCGATGAGCAGTTCTTC
>TRBJ2-2|TRBV20-1|NA|TRBD2
CSASSGTSGIDTGELFF
TGCAGTGCTAGTTCCGGGACTAGCGGGATAGACACCGGGGAGCTGTTTTTT
>TRBJ1-3|TRBV6-6|NA|NA
CASRLSGNTIYF
TGTGCCAGCCGGCTCTCTGGAAACACCATATATTTT
>TRBJ2-4|TRBV12-5|NA|NA
CASGTGGVKNIQYF
TGTGCTAGTGGAACAGGGGGGGTCAAAAACATTCAGTACTTC